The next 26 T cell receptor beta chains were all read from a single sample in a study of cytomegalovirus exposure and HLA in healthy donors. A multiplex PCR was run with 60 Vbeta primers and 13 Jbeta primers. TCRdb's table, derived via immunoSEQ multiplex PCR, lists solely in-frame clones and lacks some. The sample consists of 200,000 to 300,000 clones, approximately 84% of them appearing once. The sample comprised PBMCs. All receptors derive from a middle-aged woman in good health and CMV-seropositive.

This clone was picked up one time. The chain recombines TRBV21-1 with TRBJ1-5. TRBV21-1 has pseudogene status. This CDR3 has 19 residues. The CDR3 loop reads CASSNTSKAEASDNQPQHF. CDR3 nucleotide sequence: TGTGCCAGCAGCAACACAAGTAAGGCGGAAGCAAGCGATAATCAGCCCCAGCATTTT.

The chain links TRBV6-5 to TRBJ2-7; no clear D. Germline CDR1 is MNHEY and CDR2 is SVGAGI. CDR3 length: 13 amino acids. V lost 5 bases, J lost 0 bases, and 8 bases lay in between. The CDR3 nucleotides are TGTGCCAGCAGTCTCGACACCTCCTACGAGCAGTACTTC. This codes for CASSLDTSYEQYF.

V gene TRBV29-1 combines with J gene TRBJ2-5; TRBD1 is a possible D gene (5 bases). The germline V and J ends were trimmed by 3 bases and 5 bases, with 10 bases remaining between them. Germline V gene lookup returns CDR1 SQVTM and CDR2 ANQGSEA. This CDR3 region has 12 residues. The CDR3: CSVDRVLETQYF. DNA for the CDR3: TGCAGCGTTGACAGGGTATTGGAGACCCAGTACTTC.

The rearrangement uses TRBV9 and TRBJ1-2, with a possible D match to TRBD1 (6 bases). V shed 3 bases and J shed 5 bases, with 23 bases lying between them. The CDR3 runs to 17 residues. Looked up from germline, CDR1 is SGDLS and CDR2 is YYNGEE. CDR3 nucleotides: TGTGCCAGCAGCGCCCGGGCCGGGGCAGGGGTGAGGTATGGCTACACCTTC. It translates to CASSARAGAGVRYGYTF.

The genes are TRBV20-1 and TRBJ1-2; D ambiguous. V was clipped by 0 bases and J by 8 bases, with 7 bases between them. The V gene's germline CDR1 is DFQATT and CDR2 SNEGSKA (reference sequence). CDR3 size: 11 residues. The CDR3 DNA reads TGCAGTGCTAGAGACGGAGTCGGCTACACCTTC. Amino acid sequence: CSARDGVGYTF.

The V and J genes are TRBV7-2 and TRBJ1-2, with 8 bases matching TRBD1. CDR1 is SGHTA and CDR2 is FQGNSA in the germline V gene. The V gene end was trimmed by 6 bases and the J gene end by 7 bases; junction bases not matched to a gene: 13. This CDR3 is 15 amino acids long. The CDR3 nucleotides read TGTGCCAGCAGGCTAGCGGACAGGGAAAGTAGTGGCTACACCTTC. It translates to CASRLADRESSGYTF.

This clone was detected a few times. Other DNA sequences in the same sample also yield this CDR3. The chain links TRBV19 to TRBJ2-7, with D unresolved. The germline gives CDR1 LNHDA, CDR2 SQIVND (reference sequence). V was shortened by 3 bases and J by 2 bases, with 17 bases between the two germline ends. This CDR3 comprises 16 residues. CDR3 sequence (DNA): TGTGCCAGTAGTATGTGCAAAGAGGAGACGGCCTACGAGCAGTACTTC. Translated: CASSMCKEETAYEQYF.

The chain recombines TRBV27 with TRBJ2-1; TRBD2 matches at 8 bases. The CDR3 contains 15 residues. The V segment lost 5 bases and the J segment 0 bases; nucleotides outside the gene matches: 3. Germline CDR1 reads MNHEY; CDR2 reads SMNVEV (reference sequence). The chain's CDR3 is CASSPREGSYNEQFF. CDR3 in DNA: TGTGCCAGCAGTCCACGGGAGGGCTCCTACAATGAGCAGTTCTTC.

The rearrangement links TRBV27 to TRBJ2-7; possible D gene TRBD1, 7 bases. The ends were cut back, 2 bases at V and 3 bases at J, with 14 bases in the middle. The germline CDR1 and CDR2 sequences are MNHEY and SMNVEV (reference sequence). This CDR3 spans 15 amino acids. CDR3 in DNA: TGTGCCAGCAGTTTACAGGGGGGAAGCCTCTACGAGCAGTACTTC. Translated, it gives CASSLQGGSLYEQYF.

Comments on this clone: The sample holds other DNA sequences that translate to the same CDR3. The chain's CDR3 is CASSPRDSPYNEQFF. DNA of the CDR3: TGTGCCAGCAGCCCCCGGGACAGCCCCTACAATGAGCAGTTCTTC. The J gene is TRBJ2-1, the V gene TRBV7-9; 7 bases are a match to TRBD1. The CDR3 loop spans 15 amino acids. V lost 5 bases to trimming and J lost 2 bases; unmatched junction nucleotides: 6. Germline V gives CDR1 SEHNR, CDR2 FQNEAQ (reference sequence).

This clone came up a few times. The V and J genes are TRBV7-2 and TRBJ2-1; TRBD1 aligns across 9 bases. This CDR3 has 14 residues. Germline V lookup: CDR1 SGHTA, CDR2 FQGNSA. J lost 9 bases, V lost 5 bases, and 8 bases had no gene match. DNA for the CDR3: TGTGCCAGCAGCACGCGGACAGGGGTCAGTGAGCAGTTCTTC. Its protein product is CASSTRTGVSEQFF. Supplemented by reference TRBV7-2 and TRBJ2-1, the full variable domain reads GAGVSQSPSNKVTEKGKDVELRCDPISGHTALYWYRQSLGQGLEFLIYFQGNSAPDKSGLPSDRFSAERTGGSVSTLTIQRTQQEDSAVYLCASSTRTGVSEQFFGPGTRLTVL.

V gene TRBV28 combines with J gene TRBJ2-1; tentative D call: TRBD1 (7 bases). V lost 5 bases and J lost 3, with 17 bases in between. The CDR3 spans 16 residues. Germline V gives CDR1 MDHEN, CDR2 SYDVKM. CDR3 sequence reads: CASSVTGSGVYNEQFF. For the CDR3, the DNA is TGTGCCAGCAGTGTGACAGGGTCGGGGGTCTACAATGAGCAGTTCTTC.

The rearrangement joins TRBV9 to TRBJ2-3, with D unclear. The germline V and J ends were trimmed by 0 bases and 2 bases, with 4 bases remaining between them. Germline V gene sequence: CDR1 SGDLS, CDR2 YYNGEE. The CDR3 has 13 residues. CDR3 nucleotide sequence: TGTGCCAGCAGCGTAGACTACACAGATACGCAGTATTTT. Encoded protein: CASSVDYTDTQYF.

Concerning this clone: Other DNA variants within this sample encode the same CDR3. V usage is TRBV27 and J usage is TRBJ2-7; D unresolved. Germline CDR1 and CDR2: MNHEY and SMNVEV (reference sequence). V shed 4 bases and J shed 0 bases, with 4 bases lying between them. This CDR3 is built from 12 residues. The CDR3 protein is CASSSSSYEQYF. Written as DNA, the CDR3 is TGTGCCAGCAGTTCTAGCTCCTACGAGCAGTACTTC.

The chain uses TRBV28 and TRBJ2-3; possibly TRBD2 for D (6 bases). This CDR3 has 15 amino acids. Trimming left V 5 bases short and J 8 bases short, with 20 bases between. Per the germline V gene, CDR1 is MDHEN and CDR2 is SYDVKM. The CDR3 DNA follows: TGTGCCAGCAGTCCCCCGGGACTCCGCCCGGTTACGCAGTATTTT. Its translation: CASSPPGLRPVTQYF.

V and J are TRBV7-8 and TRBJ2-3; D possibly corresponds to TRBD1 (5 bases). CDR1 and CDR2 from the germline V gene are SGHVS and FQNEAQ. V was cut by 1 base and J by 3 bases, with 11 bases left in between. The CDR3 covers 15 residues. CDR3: CASSLVPRATDTQYF. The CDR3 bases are TGTGCCAGCAGCTTAGTTCCCAGGGCAACAGATACGCAGTATTTT.

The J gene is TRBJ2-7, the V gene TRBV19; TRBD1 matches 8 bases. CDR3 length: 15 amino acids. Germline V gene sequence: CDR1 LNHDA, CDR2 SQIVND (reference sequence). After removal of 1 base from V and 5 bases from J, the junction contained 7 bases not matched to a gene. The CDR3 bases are TGTGCCAGTAGTATAGCGGACCCGACAGGGGACGAGCAGTACTTC. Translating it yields CASSIADPTGDEQYF.

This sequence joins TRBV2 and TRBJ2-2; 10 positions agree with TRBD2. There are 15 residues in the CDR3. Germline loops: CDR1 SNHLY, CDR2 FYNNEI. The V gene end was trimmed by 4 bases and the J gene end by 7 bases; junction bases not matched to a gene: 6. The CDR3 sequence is CASSAGLAVGGELFF. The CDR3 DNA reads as TGTGCCAGCAGTGCCGGACTAGCGGTGGGCGGGGAGCTGTTTTTT.

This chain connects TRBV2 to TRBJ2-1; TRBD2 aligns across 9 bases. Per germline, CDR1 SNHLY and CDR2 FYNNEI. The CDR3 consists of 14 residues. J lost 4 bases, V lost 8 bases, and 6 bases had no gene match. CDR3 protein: CASEGLAFYNEQFF. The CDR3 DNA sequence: TGTGCCAGCGAGGGACTAGCTTTTTACAATGAGCAGTTCTTC.

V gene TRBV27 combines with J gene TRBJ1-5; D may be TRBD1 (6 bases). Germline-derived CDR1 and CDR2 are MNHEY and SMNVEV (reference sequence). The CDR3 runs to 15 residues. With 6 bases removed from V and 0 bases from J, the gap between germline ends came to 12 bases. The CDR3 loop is CASSRDNGSNQPQHF. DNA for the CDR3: TGTGCCAGCAGCAGGGACAATGGTAGCAATCAGCCCCAGCATTTT.

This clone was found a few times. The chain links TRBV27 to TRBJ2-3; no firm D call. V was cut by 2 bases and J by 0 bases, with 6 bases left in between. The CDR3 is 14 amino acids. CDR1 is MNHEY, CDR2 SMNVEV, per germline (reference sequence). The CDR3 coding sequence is TGTGCCAGCAGTTTAACCGAGAGCACAGATACGCAGTATTTT. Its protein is CASSLTESTDTQYF.

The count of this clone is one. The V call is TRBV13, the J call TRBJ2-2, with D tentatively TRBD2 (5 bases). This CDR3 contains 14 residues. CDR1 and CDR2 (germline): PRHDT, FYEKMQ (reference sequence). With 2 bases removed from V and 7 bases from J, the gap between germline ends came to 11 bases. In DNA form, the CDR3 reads TGTGCCAGCAGCTTAACATCGGGATACGGGGAGCTGTTTTTT. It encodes CASSLTSGYGELFF.

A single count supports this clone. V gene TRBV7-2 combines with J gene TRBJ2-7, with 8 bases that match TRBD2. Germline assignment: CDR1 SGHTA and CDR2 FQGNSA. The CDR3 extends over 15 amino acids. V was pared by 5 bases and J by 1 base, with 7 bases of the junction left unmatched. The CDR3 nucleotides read TGTGCCAGCAGCAGGGAAACGGGAGGGTCCTACGAGCAGTACTTC. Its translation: CASSRETGGSYEQYF.

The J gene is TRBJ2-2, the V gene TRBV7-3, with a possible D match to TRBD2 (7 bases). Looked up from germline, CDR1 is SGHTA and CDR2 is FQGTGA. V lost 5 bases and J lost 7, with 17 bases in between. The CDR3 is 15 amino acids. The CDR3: CASSPAGGRGGELFF. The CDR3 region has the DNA TGTGCCAGCAGCCCCGCCGGGGGGCGCGGCGGGGAGCTGTTTTTT.

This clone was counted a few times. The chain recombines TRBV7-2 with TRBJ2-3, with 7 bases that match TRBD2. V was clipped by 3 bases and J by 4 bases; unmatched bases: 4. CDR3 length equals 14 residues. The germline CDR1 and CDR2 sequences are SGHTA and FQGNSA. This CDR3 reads CASSLGLAADTQYF. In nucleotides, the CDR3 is TGTGCCAGCAGCTTGGGCCTAGCGGCAGATACGCAGTATTTT. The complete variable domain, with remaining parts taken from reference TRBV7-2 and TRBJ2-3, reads GAGVSQSPSNKVTEKGKDVELRCDPISGHTALYWYRQSLGQGLEFLIYFQGNSAPDKSGLPSDRFSAERTGGSVSTLTIQRTQQEDSAVYLCASSLGLAADTQYFGPGTRLTVL.

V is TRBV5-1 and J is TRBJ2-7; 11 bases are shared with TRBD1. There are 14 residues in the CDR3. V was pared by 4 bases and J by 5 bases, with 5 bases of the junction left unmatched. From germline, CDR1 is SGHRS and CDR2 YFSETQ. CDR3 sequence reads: CASSTGQGGHEQYF. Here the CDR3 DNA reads TGCGCCAGCAGCACGGGACAGGGGGGCCACGAGCAGTACTTC.